The subject of this entry is one T cell receptor (beta chain). The antigen is not known. The data derive from a study of cytomegalovirus exposure and HLA in healthy donors. General study results and limits: It is likely that the observed cluster of highly shared sequence variants was a sequencing artifact.

It was with 60 Vbeta and 13 Jbeta primers that the PCR ran. The protocol was immunoSEQ multiplex PCR, while the TCRdb copy is restricted to in-frame clones and leaves out a portion. Seen here are 100,000 to 150,000 clones, 80% observed once, and the top ten hold 1%. The sequenced sample was PBMCs. This sequence originates from a man aged 35 to 55 in good health and CMV-seronegative.

The CDR3: CASSLGAGIIENNEQFF. DNA of the CDR3: TGTGCCAGCAGCTTGGGTGCAGGAATCATCGAAAACAATGAGCAGTTCTTC. V gene TRBV5-4 combines with J gene TRBJ2-1; D not certain. The CDR3 runs 17 residues. Germline CDR1 reads SGHNT; CDR2 reads YYREEE (reference sequence). V gave up 0 bases and J gave up 5 bases, with 18 bases separating them.